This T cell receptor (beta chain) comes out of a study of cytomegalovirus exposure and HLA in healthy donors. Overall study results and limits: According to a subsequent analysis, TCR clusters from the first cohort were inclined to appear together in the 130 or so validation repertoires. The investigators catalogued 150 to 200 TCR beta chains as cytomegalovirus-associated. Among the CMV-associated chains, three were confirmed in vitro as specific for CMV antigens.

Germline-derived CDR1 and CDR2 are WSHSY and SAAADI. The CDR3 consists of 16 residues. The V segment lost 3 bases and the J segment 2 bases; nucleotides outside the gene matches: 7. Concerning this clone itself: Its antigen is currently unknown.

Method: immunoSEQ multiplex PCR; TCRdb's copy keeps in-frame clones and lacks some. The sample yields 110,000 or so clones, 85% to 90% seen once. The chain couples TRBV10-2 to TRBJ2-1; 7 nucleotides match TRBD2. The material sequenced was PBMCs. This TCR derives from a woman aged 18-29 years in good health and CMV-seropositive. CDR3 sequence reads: CASSDWDYRTYNEQFF. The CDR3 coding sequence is TGCGCCAGCAGTGATTGGGACTATCGAACCTACAATGAGCAGTTCTTC.